This T cell receptor beta chain was recovered during a study of T cells in Graves' hyperthyroidism and ophthalmopathy. Germline V CDR1 and CDR2: DFQATT, SNEGSKA (reference sequence). The CDR3 runs 13 residues. V lost 3 bases and J 4 bases, leaving 13 bases between the germline ends. Source material for PBMCs was 10 ml fresh peripheral blood. From RNA transcripts, TCR beta CDR3 regions were amplified. The TCR CDR3 was amplified in a first-round RT-PCR using the HTBI primer set. TCRdb passed the multiplex PCR reads through MiXCR, listing each CDR3 protein once. The sample yields under 350,000 distinct CDR3 sequences, about 18% seen once.

The rearrangement links TRBV20-1 to TRBJ2-7; maybe TRBD1 (5 bases). Material for sequencing was blood. The clonotype was recovered from a woman in her sixties with Graves' ophthalmopathy. CDR3 in amino acids: CSASEDTPYEQYF. In DNA, the CDR3 is TGCAGTGCTAGCGAGGACACACCTTACGAGCAGTACTTC.